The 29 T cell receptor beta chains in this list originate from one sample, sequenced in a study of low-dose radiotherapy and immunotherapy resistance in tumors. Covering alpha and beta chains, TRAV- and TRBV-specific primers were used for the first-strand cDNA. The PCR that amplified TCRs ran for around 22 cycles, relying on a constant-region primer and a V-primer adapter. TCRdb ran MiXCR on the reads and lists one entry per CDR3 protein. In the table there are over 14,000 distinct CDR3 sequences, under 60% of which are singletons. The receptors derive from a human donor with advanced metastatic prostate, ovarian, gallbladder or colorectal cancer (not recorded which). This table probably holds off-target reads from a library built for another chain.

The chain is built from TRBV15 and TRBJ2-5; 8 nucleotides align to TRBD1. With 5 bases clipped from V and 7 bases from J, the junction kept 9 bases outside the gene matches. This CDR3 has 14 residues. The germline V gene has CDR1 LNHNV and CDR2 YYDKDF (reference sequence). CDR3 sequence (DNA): TGTGCCACCAGCTCCCGGACAGGGCCCGCGACCCAGTACTTC. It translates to CATSSRTGPATQYF.

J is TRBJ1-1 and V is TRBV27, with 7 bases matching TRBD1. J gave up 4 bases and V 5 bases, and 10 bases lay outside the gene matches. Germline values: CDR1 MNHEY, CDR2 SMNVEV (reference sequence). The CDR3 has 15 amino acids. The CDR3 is CASSHRQGGGTEAFF. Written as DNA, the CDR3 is TGTGCCAGCAGTCACAGACAGGGAGGGGGCACTGAAGCTTTCTTT.

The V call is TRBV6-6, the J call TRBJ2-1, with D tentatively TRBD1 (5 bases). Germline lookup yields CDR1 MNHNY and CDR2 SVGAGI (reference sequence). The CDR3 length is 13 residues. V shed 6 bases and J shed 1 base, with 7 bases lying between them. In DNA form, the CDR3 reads TGTGCCAGCAGGGACAATTCCTACAATGAGCAGTTCTTC. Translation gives CASRDNSYNEQFF.

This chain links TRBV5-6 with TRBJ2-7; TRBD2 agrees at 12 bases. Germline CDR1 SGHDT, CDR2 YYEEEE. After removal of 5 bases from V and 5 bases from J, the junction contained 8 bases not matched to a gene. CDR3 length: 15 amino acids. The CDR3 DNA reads TGTGCCAGCAGGCTAGCGGGAGGGCCAGAGAACGAGCAGTACTTC. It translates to CASRLAGGPENEQYF.

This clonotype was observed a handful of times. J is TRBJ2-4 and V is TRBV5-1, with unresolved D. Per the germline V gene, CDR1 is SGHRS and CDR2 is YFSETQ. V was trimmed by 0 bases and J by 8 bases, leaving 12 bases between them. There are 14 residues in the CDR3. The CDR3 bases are TGCGCCAGCAGCTTGGGGGCCACGGCGGACATTCAGTACTTC. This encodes CASSLGATADIQYF.

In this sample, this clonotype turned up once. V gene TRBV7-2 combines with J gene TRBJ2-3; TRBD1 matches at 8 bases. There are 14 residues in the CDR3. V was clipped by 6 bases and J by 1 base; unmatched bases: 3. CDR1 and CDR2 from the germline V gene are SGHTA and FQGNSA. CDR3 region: CASRLDRGTDTQYF. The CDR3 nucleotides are TGTGCCAGCAGGCTGGACAGGGGCACAGATACGCAGTATTTT. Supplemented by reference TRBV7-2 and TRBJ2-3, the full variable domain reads GAGVSQSPSNKVTEKGKDVELRCDPISGHTALYWYRQSLGQGLEFLIYFQGNSAPDKSGLPSDRFSAERTGGSVSTLTIQRTQQEDSAVYLCASRLDRGTDTQYFGPGTRLTVL.

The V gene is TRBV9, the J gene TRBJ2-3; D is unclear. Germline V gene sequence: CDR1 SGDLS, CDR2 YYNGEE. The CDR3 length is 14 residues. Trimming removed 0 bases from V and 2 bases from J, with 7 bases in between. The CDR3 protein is CASSVGPDTDTQYF. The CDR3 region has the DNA TGTGCCAGCAGCGTAGGGCCCGACACAGATACGCAGTATTTT.

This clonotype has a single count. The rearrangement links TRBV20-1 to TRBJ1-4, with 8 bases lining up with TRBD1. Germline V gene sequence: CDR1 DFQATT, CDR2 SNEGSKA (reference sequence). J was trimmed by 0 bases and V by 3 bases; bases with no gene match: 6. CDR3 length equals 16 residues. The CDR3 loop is CSASSTGAATNEKLFF. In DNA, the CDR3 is TGCAGTGCTAGCTCGACAGGGGCTGCAACTAATGAAAAACTGTTTTTT.

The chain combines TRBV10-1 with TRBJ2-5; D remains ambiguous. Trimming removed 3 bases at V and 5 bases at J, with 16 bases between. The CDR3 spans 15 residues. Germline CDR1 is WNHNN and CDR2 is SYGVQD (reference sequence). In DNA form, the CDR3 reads TGCGCCAGCAGTGACCACACGGCCTCAGATGAGACCCAGTACTTC. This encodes CASSDHTASDETQYF.

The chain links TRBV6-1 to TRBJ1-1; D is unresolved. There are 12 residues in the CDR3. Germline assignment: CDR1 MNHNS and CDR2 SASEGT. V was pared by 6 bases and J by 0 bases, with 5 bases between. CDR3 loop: CASSQVNTEAFF. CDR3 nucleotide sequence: TGTGCCAGCAGCCAAGTGAACACTGAAGCTTTCTTT.

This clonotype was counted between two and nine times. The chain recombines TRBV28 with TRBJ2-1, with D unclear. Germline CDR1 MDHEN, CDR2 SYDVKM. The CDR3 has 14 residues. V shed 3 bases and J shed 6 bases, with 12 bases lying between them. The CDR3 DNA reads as TGTGCCAGCAGTTTGACAACCCAGAGCAATGAGCAGTTCTTC. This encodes CASSLTTQSNEQFF.

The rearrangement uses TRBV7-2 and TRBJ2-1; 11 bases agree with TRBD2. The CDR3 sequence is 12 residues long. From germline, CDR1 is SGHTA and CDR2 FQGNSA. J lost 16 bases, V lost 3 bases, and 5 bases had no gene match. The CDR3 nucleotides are TGTGCCAGCAGCTTTAGCGGGGGGGCGGCCTTCTTC. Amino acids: CASSFSGGAAFF.

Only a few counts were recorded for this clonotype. CDR3 in amino acids: CASSPTSGGSSSYEQYF. CDR3 DNA sequence: TGTGCCAGCAGCCCCACTAGCGGGGGGTCCTCTTCCTACGAGCAGTACTTC. J is TRBJ2-7 and V is TRBV12-3 or TRBV12-4, with 12 bases matching TRBD2. This CDR3 is 17 amino acids long. After removal of 6 bases from V and 1 base from J, the junction contained 10 bases not matched to a gene.

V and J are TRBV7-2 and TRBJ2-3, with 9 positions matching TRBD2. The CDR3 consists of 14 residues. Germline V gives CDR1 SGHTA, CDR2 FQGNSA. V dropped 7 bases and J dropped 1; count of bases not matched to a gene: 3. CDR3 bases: TGTGCCAGCACCCGGACTAGCGGCACAGATACGCAGTATTTT. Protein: CASTRTSGTDTQYF.

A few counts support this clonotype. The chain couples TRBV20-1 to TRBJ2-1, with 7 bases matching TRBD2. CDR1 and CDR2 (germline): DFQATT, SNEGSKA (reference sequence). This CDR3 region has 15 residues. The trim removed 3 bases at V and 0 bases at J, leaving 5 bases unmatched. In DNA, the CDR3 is TGCAGTGCTAGTGGCGGGAGTTACTCCTACAATGAGCAGTTCTTC. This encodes CSASGGSYSYNEQFF.

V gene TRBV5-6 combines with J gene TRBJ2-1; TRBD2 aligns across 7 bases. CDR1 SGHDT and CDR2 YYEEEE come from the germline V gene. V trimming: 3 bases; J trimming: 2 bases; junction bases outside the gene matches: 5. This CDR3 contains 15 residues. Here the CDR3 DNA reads TGTGCCAGCAGCTACCCAGCGGGGACCTACAATGAGCAGTTCTTC. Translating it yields CASSYPAGTYNEQFF. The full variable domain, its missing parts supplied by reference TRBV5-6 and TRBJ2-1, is DAGVTQSPTHLIKTRGQQVTLRCSPKSGHDTVSWYQQALGQGPQFIFQYYEEEERQRGNFPDRFSGHQFPNYSSELNVNALLLGDSALYLCASSYPAGTYNEQFFGPGTRLTVL.

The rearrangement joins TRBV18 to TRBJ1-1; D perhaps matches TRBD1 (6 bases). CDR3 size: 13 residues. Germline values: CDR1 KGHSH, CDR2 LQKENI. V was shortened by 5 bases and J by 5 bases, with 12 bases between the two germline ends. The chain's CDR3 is CASSSLRGTEAFF. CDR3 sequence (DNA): TGTGCCAGCTCATCACTCAGGGGAACTGAAGCTTTCTTT.

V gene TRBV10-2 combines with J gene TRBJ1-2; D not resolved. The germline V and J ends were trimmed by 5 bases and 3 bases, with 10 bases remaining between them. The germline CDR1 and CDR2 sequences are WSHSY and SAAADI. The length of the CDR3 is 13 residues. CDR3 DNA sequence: TGCGCCAGCAGTTCCATCCGGGACTATGGCTACACCTTC. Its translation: CASSSIRDYGYTF.

This CDR3 reads CASSYSAPGKDTYEQYF. The CDR3 DNA reads TGTGCCAGCAGTTACTCGGCCCCTGGGAAGGACACCTACGAGCAGTACTTC. The rearrangement uses TRBV6-6 and TRBJ2-7; possibly TRBD1 for D (5 bases). V lost 0 bases, J lost 2 bases, and 17 bases lay in between. CDR3 length: 17 amino acids. Germline CDR1 and CDR2: MNHNY and SVGAGI (reference sequence).

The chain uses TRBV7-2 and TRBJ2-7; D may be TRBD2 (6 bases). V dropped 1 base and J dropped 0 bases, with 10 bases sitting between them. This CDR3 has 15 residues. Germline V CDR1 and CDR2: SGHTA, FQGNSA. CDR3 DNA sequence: TGTGCCAGCAGCTTAGAGTGGACTAACTCCTACGAGCAGTACTTC. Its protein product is CASSLEWTNSYEQYF.

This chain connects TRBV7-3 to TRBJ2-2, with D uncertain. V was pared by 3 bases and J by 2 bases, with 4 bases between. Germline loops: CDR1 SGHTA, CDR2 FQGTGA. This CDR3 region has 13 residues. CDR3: CASSFSNTGELFF. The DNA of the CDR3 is TGTGCCAGCAGCTTCAGTAACACCGGGGAGCTGTTTTTT.

CDR3 protein: CASSSGLLNTEAFF. CDR3 bases: TGTGCCAGTAGTTCGGGACTCCTGAACACTGAAGCTTTCTTT. The V call is TRBV19, the J call TRBJ1-1; D may be TRBD1 (5 bases). Per germline, CDR1 LNHDA and CDR2 SQIVND (reference sequence). Deletions cut 5 bases from V and 0 bases from J, with 10 bases between. This CDR3 has 14 residues. Full variable domain (rest looked up from reference TRBV19 and TRBJ1-1): DGGITQSPKYLFRKEGQNVTLSCEQNLNHDAMYWYRQDPGQGLRLIYYSQIVNDFQKGDIAEGYSVSREKKESFPLTVTSAQKNPTAFYLCASSSGLLNTEAFFGQGTRLTVV.

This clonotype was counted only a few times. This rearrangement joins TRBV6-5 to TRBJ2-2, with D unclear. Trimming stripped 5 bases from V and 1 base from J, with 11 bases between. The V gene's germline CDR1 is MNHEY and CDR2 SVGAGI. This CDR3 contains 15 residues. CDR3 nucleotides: TGTGCCAGCAGTGAGTCACAACTGAACACCGGGGAGCTGTTTTTT. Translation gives CASSESQLNTGELFF.

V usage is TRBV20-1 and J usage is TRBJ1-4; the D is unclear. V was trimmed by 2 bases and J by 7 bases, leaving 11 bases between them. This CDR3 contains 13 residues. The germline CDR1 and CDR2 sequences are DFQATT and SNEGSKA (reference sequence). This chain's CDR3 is CSARRDPSEKLFF. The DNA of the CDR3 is TGCAGTGCTAGACGAGACCCGAGTGAAAAACTGTTTTTT.

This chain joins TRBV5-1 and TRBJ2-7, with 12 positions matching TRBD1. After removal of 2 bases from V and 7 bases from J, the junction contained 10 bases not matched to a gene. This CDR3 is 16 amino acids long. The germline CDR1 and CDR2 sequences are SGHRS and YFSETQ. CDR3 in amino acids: CASSFYRDRGPGEQYF. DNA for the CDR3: TGCGCCAGCAGCTTCTACCGGGACAGGGGGCCAGGGGAGCAGTACTTC.

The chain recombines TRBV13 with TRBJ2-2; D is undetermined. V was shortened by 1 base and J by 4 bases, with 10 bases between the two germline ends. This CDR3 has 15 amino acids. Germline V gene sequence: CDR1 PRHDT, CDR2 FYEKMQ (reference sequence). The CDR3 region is CASSLAPGRTGELFF. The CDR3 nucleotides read TGTGCCAGCAGCTTAGCTCCAGGACGCACCGGGGAGCTGTTTTTT.

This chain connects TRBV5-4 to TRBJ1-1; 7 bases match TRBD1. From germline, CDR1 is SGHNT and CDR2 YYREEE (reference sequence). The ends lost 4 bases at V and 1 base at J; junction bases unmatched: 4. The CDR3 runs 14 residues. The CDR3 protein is CASSPDRRNTEAFF. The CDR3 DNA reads TGTGCCAGCAGCCCGGACAGGAGGAACACTGAAGCTTTCTTT.

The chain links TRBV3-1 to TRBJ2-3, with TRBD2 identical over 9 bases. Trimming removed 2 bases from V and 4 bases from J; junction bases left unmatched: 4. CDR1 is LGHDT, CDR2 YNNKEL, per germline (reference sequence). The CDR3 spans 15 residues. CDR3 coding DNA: TGTGCCAGCAGCCAACTAGCGGGAAATTCAGATACGCAGTATTTT. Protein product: CASSQLAGNSDTQYF.

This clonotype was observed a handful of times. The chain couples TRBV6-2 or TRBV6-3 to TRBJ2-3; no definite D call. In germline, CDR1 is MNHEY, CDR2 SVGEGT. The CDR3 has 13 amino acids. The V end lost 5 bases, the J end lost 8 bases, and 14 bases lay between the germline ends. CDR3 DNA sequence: TGTGCCAGCAGTCCCAACTGGGATGGTACGCAGTATTTT. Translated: CASSPNWDGTQYF.